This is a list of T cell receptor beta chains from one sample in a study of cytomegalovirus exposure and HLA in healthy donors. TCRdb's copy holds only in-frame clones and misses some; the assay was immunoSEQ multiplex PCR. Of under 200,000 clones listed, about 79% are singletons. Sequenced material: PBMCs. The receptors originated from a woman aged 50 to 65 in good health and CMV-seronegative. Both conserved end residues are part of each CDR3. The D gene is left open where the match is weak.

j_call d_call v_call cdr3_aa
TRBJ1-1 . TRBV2 CASSRGTNTEAFF
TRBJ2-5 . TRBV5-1 CASSRTPAGETQYF
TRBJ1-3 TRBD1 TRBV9 CASSVGEGTGGNTIYF
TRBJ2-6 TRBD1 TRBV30 CAWSVGPGQGSSGANVLTF
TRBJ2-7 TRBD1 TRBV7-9 CASSGDRASSYEQYF
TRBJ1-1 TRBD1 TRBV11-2 CASSLRHGTGTISNTEAFF
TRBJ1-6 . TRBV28 CASSPHQGQVHGSPLHF
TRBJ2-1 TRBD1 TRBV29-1 CSVETGLGEQFF
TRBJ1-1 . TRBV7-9 CASSPPGPEAFF
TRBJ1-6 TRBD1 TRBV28 CASSSRQTGNSPLHF
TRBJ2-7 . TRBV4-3 CASSQGHYPSEQYF
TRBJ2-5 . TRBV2 CASSVRSSETQYF
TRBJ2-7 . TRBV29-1 CSVPRQESSYEQYF